The sequence of this TCR beta chain was determined in a study of T cells after yellow fever vaccination. Study in general: Preparation of the low-cell-number fractions used SMART-Seq v4 Ultra Low Input. Study observations and caveats: Abundant clonotypes from the bulk population could get into FACS-sorted repertoires as contaminants. Some clonotypes were seen in both the CD4 and the CD8 compartments. These made up a small share and likely arose from convergent recombination.

Trimming took off 7 bases at V and 4 bases at J, with 20 bases between the two ends. Germline CDR1 is DFQATT and CDR2 is SNEGSKA (reference sequence). The CDR3 is 15 amino acids. As concerns this clonotype: Its antigen is undetermined.

One entry per CDR3 protein, called by TCRdb with MiXCR from the 5' RACE reads. Of about 580,000 distinct CDR3 sequences in the sample, roughly 17% were seen once. Source: PBMCs, taken 5 to 6 days after the first yellow fever vaccination. The genes are TRBV20-1 and TRBJ2-1, with a possible D match to TRBD2 (7 bases). The sequence derives from a man younger than 35 who received the YFV17D yellow fever vaccine. The CDR3: CSGESRGAQYNEQFF. In nucleotides, the CDR3 is TGCAGTGGGGAATCTCGGGGGGCCCAATACAATGAGCAGTTCTTC.